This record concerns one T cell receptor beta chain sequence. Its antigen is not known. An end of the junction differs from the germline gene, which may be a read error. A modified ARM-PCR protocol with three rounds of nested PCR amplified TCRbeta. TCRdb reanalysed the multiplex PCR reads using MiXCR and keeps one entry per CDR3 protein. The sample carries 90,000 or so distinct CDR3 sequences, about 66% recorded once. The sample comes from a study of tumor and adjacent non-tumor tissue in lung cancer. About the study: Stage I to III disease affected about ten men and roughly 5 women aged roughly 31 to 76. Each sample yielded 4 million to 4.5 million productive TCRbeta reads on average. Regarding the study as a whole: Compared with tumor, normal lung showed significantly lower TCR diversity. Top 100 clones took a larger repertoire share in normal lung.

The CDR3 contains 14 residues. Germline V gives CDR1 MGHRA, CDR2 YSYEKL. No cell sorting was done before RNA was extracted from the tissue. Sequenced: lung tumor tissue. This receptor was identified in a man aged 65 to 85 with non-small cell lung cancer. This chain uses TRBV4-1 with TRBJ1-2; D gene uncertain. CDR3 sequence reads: CTSSQHRPGGGYAF. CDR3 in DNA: TGCACCAGCAGTCAACATCGGCCGGGCGGAGGCTACGCCTTC.